Shown below are 27 T cell receptor beta chains from a single sample sequenced in a study of cytomegalovirus exposure and HLA in healthy donors. The primer mix had 60 Vbeta and 13 Jbeta primers. The method was immunoSEQ multiplex PCR; TCRdb's version includes in-frame clones alone and lacks a portion of them. Of some 150,000 clones in the sample, around 86% were seen once. The sequenced sample was PBMCs. These receptor sequences come from a woman in her 30s in good health and CMV-seronegative.

The V call is TRBV5-4, the J call TRBJ2-5, with a weak D call TRBD1 (6 bases). Germline values: CDR1 SGHNT, CDR2 YYREEE (reference sequence). The V end lost 0 bases, the J end lost 9 bases, and 12 bases lay between the germline ends. The CDR3 sequence is 13 residues long. The CDR3 region is CASSLDREPPQYF. In DNA, the CDR3 is TGTGCCAGCAGCTTGGACAGGGAGCCCCCCCAGTACTTC.

This chain uses TRBV5-1 with TRBJ2-2; D is perhaps TRBD1 (6 bases). Trimming took 2 bases from V and 3 from J, leaving 8 bases between them. This CDR3 comprises 14 residues. The germline gives CDR1 SGHRS, CDR2 YFSETQ. CDR3 sequence: CASSLDRYTGELFF. The CDR3 DNA follows: TGCGCCAGCAGCTTAGACAGGTACACCGGGGAGCTGTTTTTT. Supplemented by reference TRBV5-1 and TRBJ2-2, the full variable domain reads KAGVTQTPRYLIKTRGQQVTLSCSPISGHRSVSWYQQTPGQGLQFLFEYFSETQRNKGNFPGRFSGRQFSNSRSEMNVSTLELGDSALYLCASSLDRYTGELFFGEGSRLTVL.

V is TRBV15 and J is TRBJ2-7; 9 nucleotides agree with TRBD1. V dropped 0 bases and J dropped 3; count of bases not matched to a gene: 3. The CDR3 spans 15 residues. Germline V gene data show CDR1 as LNHNV and CDR2 as YYDKDF (reference sequence). CDR3 amino acids: CATSRDRDRDYEQYF. DNA of the CDR3: TGTGCCACCAGCAGAGATAGGGACAGGGACTACGAGCAGTACTTC.

This chain joins TRBV7-2 and TRBJ2-3; D gene ambiguous. There are 12 residues in the CDR3. V was pared by 5 bases and J by 2 bases, with 5 bases between. Germline values: CDR1 SGHTA, CDR2 FQGNSA. The CDR3 reads CASSPNTDTQYF. The CDR3 DNA reads as TGTGCCAGCAGCCCCAACACAGATACGCAGTATTTT.

The V call is TRBV11-2, the J call TRBJ2-1, with 13 bases that match TRBD2. Germline V CDR1 and CDR2: SGHAT, FQNNGV. The CDR3 consists of 15 residues. J was trimmed by 7 bases and V by 7 bases; bases with no gene match: 7. The CDR3, as DNA: TGTGCCAGCACTCCCGGGACTAGCGGGGTGAATGAGCAGTTCTTC. Encoded protein: CASTPGTSGVNEQFF. The full variable domain, rest sourced from reference TRBV11-2 and TRBJ2-1, is EAGVAQSPRYKIIEKRQSVAFWCNPISGHATLYWYQQILGQGPKLLIQFQNNGVVDDSQLPKDRFSAERLKGVDSTLKIQPAKLEDSAVYLCASTPGTSGVNEQFFGPGTRLTVL.

DNA of the CDR3: TGTGCCAGCAGTGAAACGGGATTATATGGCTACACCTTC. Translation gives CASSETGLYGYTF. The rearrangement uses TRBV2 and TRBJ1-2; D not resolved. V was cut by 2 bases and J by 5 bases, with 9 bases left in between. Germline CDR1 is SNHLY and CDR2 is FYNNEI. The CDR3 has 13 amino acids.

This chain joins TRBV27 and TRBJ2-7; the D gene is possibly TRBD1 (5 bases). Germline V gene lookup returns CDR1 MNHEY and CDR2 SMNVEV (reference sequence). The CDR3 covers 13 residues. Here the CDR3 DNA reads TGTGTCAGTCACGCCAGGGTTTCCTACGAGCAGTACTTC. Residues: CVSHARVSYEQYF.

This sequence joins TRBV6-1 and TRBJ2-7, with 7 nucleotides matching TRBD1. CDR1 is MNHNS and CDR2 is SASEGT in the germline V gene. Losses at the gene ends were 6 bases for V and 5 bases for J; bases not matched to a gene: 10. The CDR3 has 14 amino acids. CDR3 DNA: TGTGCCAGCAGAACGACAGGGTTTCACGACGAGCAGTACTTC. The encoded protein is CASRTTGFHDEQYF.

The chain employs TRBV30 and TRBJ1-2; no firm D call. The CDR3 consists of 13 residues. The V gene lost 0 bases and the J gene lost 11 bases, with 16 bases spanning the gap. From germline, CDR1 is GTSNPN and CDR2 SVGIG (reference sequence). CDR3 DNA sequence: TGTGCCTGGAGTGTAGGTATTGGAGCCGGGTACACCTTC. This translates into CAWSVGIGAGYTF. The full variable domain, rest sourced from reference TRBV30 and TRBJ1-2, is SQTIHQWPATLVQPVGSPLSLECTVEGTSNPNLYWYRQAAGRGLQLLFYSVGIGQISSEVPQNLSASRPQDRQFILSSKKLLLSDSGFYLCAWSVGIGAGYTFGSGTRLTVV.

This chain joins TRBV14 and TRBJ2-2; 10 nucleotides match TRBD2. The CDR3 sequence is 16 residues long. Germline V gives CDR1 SGHDN, CDR2 FVKESK. V was clipped by 4 bases and J by 4 bases; unmatched bases: 6. The CDR3 region is CASSPGLAVVTGELFF. CDR3 nucleotides: TGTGCCAGCAGCCCTGGACTAGCGGTCGTCACCGGGGAGCTGTTTTTT. The full variable domain, rest sourced from reference TRBV14 and TRBJ2-2, is EAGVTQFPSHSVIEKGQTVTLRCDPISGHDNLYWYRRVMGKEIKFLLHFVKESKQDESGMPNNRFLAERTGGTYSTLKVQPAELEDSGVYFCASSPGLAVVTGELFFGEGSRLTVL.

The J gene is TRBJ2-5, the V gene TRBV7-8; TRBD1 is a possible D gene (6 bases). V shed 1 base and J shed 5 bases, with 14 bases lying between them. The germline V gene has CDR1 SGHVS and CDR2 FQNEAQ. This CDR3 has 15 residues. The CDR3 loop is CASSLGVGQGETQYF. The CDR3 nucleotides are TGTGCCAGCAGCTTAGGGGTAGGGCAGGGGGAGACCCAGTACTTC.

The chain is built from TRBV4-1 and TRBJ2-1, with 10 bases identical to TRBD2. This CDR3 spans 16 amino acids. The trim removed 2 bases at V and 4 bases at J, leaving 5 bases unmatched. Germline CDR1 is MGHRA and CDR2 is YSYEKL. The CDR3 nucleotides read TGCGCCAGCAGCCAACTGGTACTAGCGGGGTACAATGAGCAGTTCTTC. Translating it yields CASSQLVLAGYNEQFF.

The genes are TRBV6-1 and TRBJ1-6; 8 bases agree with TRBD1. V trimming: 7 bases; J trimming: 9 bases; junction bases outside the gene matches: 8. Per germline, CDR1 MNHNS and CDR2 SASEGT. The CDR3 is made up of 14 amino acids. The CDR3 is CASTLDRESSPLHF. CDR3 bases: TGTGCCAGCACTCTGGACAGGGAAAGTTCACCCCTCCACTTT.

The chain links TRBV7-9 to TRBJ1-2, with a weak D call TRBD1 (6 bases). The CDR3 spans 14 residues. CDR1 is SEHNR and CDR2 is FQNEAQ in the germline V gene (reference sequence). Trimming shortened V by 0 bases and J by 9 bases, and 14 bases separated the two germline ends. CDR3 sequence: CASSLAPRGGSYTF. CDR3 DNA: TGTGCCAGCAGCTTAGCCCCCAGGGGAGGGAGCTACACCTTC.

This clone was seen only once. The CDR3 spells CSVEDMRGTDTQYF. The CDR3 nucleotides read TGCAGCGTTGAAGATATGCGGGGGACAGATACGCAGTATTTT. The chain uses TRBV29-1 and TRBJ2-3; TRBD2 agrees at 7 bases. This CDR3 has 14 residues. Germline loops: CDR1 SQVTM, CDR2 ANQGSEA. With V trimmed by 0 bases and J by 3 bases, 3 bases remained unmatched.

The chain has TRBV5-1 and TRBJ1-2; D possibly corresponds to TRBD1 (5 bases). The germline V gene has CDR1 SGHRS and CDR2 YFSETQ. The CDR3 loop spans 14 amino acids. V dropped 4 bases and J dropped 4 bases, with 14 bases sitting between them. CDR3 coding DNA: TGCGCCAGCAGCGGCCAGGGTGGTGCCTATGGCTACACCTTC. This sequence encodes CASSGQGGAYGYTF.

The chain couples TRBV6-1 to TRBJ1-2, with D possibly being TRBD1 (6 bases). Trimming removed 3 bases from V and 8 bases from J, with 13 bases in between. The CDR3 consists of 13 residues. Germline V lookup: CDR1 MNHNS, CDR2 SASEGT. The CDR3 protein is CASSDLTGQGYTF. CDR3 nucleotide sequence: TGTGCCAGCAGTGATTTGACAGGCCAGGGCTACACCTTC.

The chain is built from TRBV30 and TRBJ1-5; tentatively, D is TRBD1 (5 bases). Trimming removed 1 base from V and 2 bases from J, with 15 bases in between. This CDR3 comprises 16 residues. Looked up from germline, CDR1 is GTSNPN and CDR2 is SVGIG (reference sequence). The CDR3, as DNA: TGTGCCTGGAGTGCCCCGGGGGGTTTCGGCAATCAGCCCCAGCATTTT. This codes for CAWSAPGGFGNQPQHF. The entire variable domain, with the rest obtained from reference TRBV30 and TRBJ1-5, is as follows: SQTIHQWPATLVQPVGSPLSLECTVEGTSNPNLYWYRQAAGRGLQLLFYSVGIGQISSEVPQNLSASRPQDRQFILSSKKLLLSDSGFYLCAWSAPGGFGNQPQHFGDGTRLSIL.

This chain joins TRBV2 and TRBJ2-3; TRBD1 might be the D (6 bases). Trimming took 5 bases from V and 0 from J, leaving 12 bases between them. The CDR3 is made up of 15 amino acids. Germline V CDR1 and CDR2: SNHLY, FYNNEI. In nucleotides, the CDR3 is TGTGCCAGCAGTAACAGGGTTTCCAGCACAGATACGCAGTATTTT. Amino acids: CASSNRVSSTDTQYF.

This rearrangement joins TRBV5-6 to TRBJ2-5, with 8 bases identical to TRBD1. The end of the DNA aligns better with TRBJ2-7, so the J call may be wrong. The CDR3 contains 14 residues. Germline V CDR1 and CDR2: SGHDT, YYEEEE. The CDR3 bases are TGTGCCAGCAGATCGACAGGGGCATCCTACGAGCAGTACTTC. Protein sequence: CASRSTGASYEQYF.

The chain uses TRBV4-1 and TRBJ2-1, with 9 bases aligning to TRBD1. Per germline, CDR1 MGHRA and CDR2 YSYEKL. The CDR3 spans 16 residues. V lost 0 bases and J lost 6; bases outside the gene matches: 6. CDR3: CASSQEGTGRRNEQFF. CDR3 nucleotide sequence: TGCGCCAGCAGCCAAGAAGGGACAGGGCGTCGCAATGAGCAGTTCTTC.

The rearrangement links TRBV5-1 to TRBJ2-7; 12 bases are a match to TRBD1. CDR1 is SGHRS, CDR2 YFSETQ, per germline. V dropped 4 bases and J dropped 7; count of bases not matched to a gene: 6. The CDR3 length is 14 residues. CDR3: CASSRDRGLGEQYF. For the CDR3, the DNA is TGCGCCAGCAGCAGGGACAGGGGGCTGGGGGAGCAGTACTTC.

V and J are TRBV11-2 and TRBJ1-1; 9 bases match TRBD1. The V gene end was trimmed by 6 bases and the J gene end by 6 bases; junction bases not matched to a gene: 8. Germline CDR1 reads SGHAT; CDR2 reads FQNNGV. The CDR3 loop spans 14 amino acids. The CDR3 nucleotides read TGTGCCAGCAGGAAACGGACAGGGGCGGCTGAAGCTTTCTTT. Translated, it gives CASRKRTGAAEAFF.

The rearrangement uses TRBV7-9 and TRBJ1-2; 7 positions match TRBD1. V shed 3 bases, J shed 5 bases, and the junction held 3 bases outside the gene matches. This CDR3 is built from 13 residues. From germline, CDR1 is SEHNR and CDR2 FQNEAQ (reference sequence). Here the CDR3 DNA reads TGTGCCAGCAGCTTCACAGGGGAATATGGCTACACCTTC. This codes for CASSFTGEYGYTF. The entire variable domain, with the rest obtained from reference TRBV7-9 and TRBJ1-2, is as follows: DTGVSQNPRHKITKRGQNVTFRCDPISEHNRLYWYRQTLGQGPEFLTYFQNEAQLEKSRLLSDRFSAERPKGSFSTLEIQRTEQGDSAMYLCASSFTGEYGYTFGSGTRLTVV.

The chain has TRBV10-3 and TRBJ2-7, with 8 bases aligning to TRBD2. Germline CDR1 and CDR2: ENHRY and SYGVKD. The CDR3 is 17 amino acids. DNA for the CDR3: TGTGCAACAATCTCCCCGGTCGACTCGGGGGGGATCTACGAGCAGTACTTC. Protein: CATISPVDSGGIYEQYF.

The chain couples TRBV6-1 to TRBJ2-7, with 10 bases identical to TRBD2. Germline CDR1 is MNHNS and CDR2 is SASEGT. J gave up 4 bases and V 11 bases, and 11 bases lay outside the gene matches. This CDR3 is built from 14 residues. The DNA of the CDR3 is TGTGCCTCCACCCAGCGGGGGGGCCGGTACGAGCAGTACTTC. Its translation: CASTQRGGRYEQYF.

The chain joins TRBV19 to TRBJ1-5; 10 bases map to TRBD1. The V gene's germline CDR1 is LNHDA and CDR2 SQIVND (reference sequence). CDR3 length: 17 amino acids. V lost 6 bases, J lost 7 bases, and 15 bases stayed unmatched. The CDR3 DNA follows: TGTGCCAGTAGCCGGGGACAGGGGATTTCTCGGGGGCAGCCCCAGCATTTT. Protein sequence: CASSRGQGISRGQPQHF.